What follows are 16 T cell receptor beta chains derived from one specimen sequenced in a study of OX40 agonist ivuxolimab in advanced cancers. Here immunoSEQ multiplex PCR was the method, and the copy in TCRdb shows in-frame clones only, minus some. The sample shows about 55,000 clones, roughly 90% of them seen only once. Sequenced material: CD4+ or CD8+ T cells sorted from blood, taken in a trial of the OX40 agonist ivuxolimab. The receptor set was obtained from an adult with an advanced solid tumor such as melanoma, head and neck, liver or kidney cancer.

V usage is TRBV30 and J usage is TRBJ2-7; D may correspond to TRBD1 or TRBD2 (5 bases each). Per the germline V gene, CDR1 is GTSNPN and CDR2 is SVGIG (reference sequence). The CDR3 is 15 amino acids. V was clipped by 8 bases and J by 0 bases, with 20 bases between them. The CDR3, as DNA: TGTGCCGCGAGGGGTATGAAGAGGGGCTCCTACGAGCAGTACTTC. Protein: CAARGMKRGSYEQYF.

This chain's CDR3 is CASMSGVTGNTIYF. The CDR3 DNA is TGTGCCAGCATGTCTGGGGTAACTGGAAACACCATATATTTT. This rearrangement joins TRBV2 to TRBJ1-3; D remains unclear. Germline CDR1 reads SNHLY; CDR2 reads FYNNEI. The CDR3 contains 14 residues. V lost 7 bases and J lost 2, with 12 bases in between.

This chain uses TRBV6-4 with TRBJ1-5; maybe TRBD1 (6 bases). The ends were cut back, 5 bases at V and 7 bases at J, with 12 bases in the middle. Germline lookup yields CDR1 MRHNA and CDR2 SNTAGT. The CDR3 has 13 residues. The CDR3 DNA follows: TGTGCCAGCAGTCACAGGGTCGGGCAGCCCCAGCATTTT. Translating it yields CASSHRVGQPQHF.

This clone was detected only once. The V gene is TRBV10-3, the J gene TRBJ2-7, with 7 bases fitting TRBD2. Germline CDR1 and CDR2: ENHRY and SYGVKD. J was trimmed by 5 bases and V by 6 bases; bases with no gene match: 13. This CDR3 region has 15 residues. The CDR3 reads CAISFTSAPGNEQYF. CDR3 sequence (DNA): TGTGCCATCAGCTTTACTAGCGCCCCTGGGAACGAGCAGTACTTC.

This clone was detected only once. The CDR3 loop reads CASSIGDVNTEAFF. The CDR3, as DNA: TGTGCCAGTAGTATAGGGGACGTGAACACTGAAGCTTTCTTT. The chain combines TRBV19 with TRBJ1-1; a possible D gene is TRBD1 (5 bases). The CDR3 extends over 14 amino acids. Trimming removed 1 base from V and 0 bases from J, with 6 bases in between. CDR1 is LNHDA, CDR2 SQIVND, per germline (reference sequence). Looking up the rest from reference TRBV19 and TRBJ1-1 gives the full variable domain: DGGITQSPKYLFRKEGQNVTLSCEQNLNHDAMYWYRQDPGQGLRLIYYSQIVNDFQKGDIAEGYSVSREKKESFPLTVTSAQKNPTAFYLCASSIGDVNTEAFFGQGTRLTVV.

The chain joins TRBV28 to TRBJ2-3; D gene unclear. This CDR3 is 14 amino acids long. The germline V gene has CDR1 MDHEN and CDR2 SYDVKM. With 5 bases removed from V and 0 bases from J, the gap between germline ends came to 9 bases. The CDR3 loop is CASSRLSSTDTQYF. In DNA, the CDR3 is TGTGCCAGCAGTCGACTCTCTAGCACAGATACGCAGTATTTT.

The V gene is TRBV28, the J gene TRBJ1-1; possibly TRBD1 for D (6 bases). The V and J ends lost 7 bases and 5 bases respectively, with 14 bases between them. This CDR3 has 13 amino acids. CDR1 and CDR2 from the germline V gene are MDHEN and SYDVKM. DNA of the CDR3: TGTGCCAGCACTGGGGGCTTCAGAACTGAAGCTTTCTTT. This codes for CASTGGFRTEAFF.

V is TRBV10-1 and J is TRBJ2-5, with TRBD2 as a possible D gene (5 bases). The CDR3 spans 13 residues. Deletions cut 4 bases from V and 1 base from J, with 7 bases between. The germline V gene encodes CDR1 WNHNN and CDR2 SYGVQD (reference sequence). CDR3 DNA sequence: TGCGCCAGCAGTGCGGGGATCCAAGAGACCCAGTACTTC. It translates to CASSAGIQETQYF.

The gene calls are TRBV9 and TRBJ2-1; maybe TRBD1 (5 bases). The CDR3 runs to 16 residues. The germline V gene encodes CDR1 SGDLS and CDR2 YYNGEE. With 0 bases removed from V and 1 base from J, the gap between germline ends came to 11 bases. CDR3 amino acids: CASSVGGTTSYNEQFF. DNA for the CDR3: TGTGCCAGCAGCGTAGGGGGCACCACTTCCTACAATGAGCAGTTCTTC.

The V call is TRBV5-1, the J call TRBJ1-1; 7 nucleotides agree with TRBD1. CDR3 length: 14 residues. In germline, CDR1 is SGHRS, CDR2 YFSETQ. The J segment lost 1 base and the V segment lost 4 bases, leaving 4 bases of the junction unmatched. Here the CDR3 DNA reads TGCGCCAGCAGCATCTGGACAGGGAACACTGAAGCTTTCTTT. Amino acid sequence: CASSIWTGNTEAFF.

The gene calls are TRBV28 and TRBJ2-3; no clear D gene. Germline CDR1 reads MDHEN; CDR2 reads SYDVKM. Trimming pared 6 bases from V and 0 bases from J, leaving 4 bases between. The CDR3 is made up of 12 amino acids. The CDR3: CASRLSTDTQYF. The CDR3 region has the DNA TGTGCCAGCAGGCTCAGCACAGATACGCAGTATTTT.

This clone showed up just once. V usage is TRBV11-2 and J usage is TRBJ2-5; TRBD2 agrees at 7 bases. Germline values: CDR1 SGHAT, CDR2 FQNNGV. J gave up 4 bases and V 3 bases, and 5 bases lay outside the gene matches. The CDR3 consists of 14 residues. This chain's CDR3 is CASSFRGGGETQYF. The CDR3 nucleotides are TGTGCCAGCAGCTTTCGCGGGGGAGGAGAGACCCAGTACTTC.

This clone appeared once. The chain is built from TRBV7-2 and TRBJ2-3, with 8 bases identical to TRBD2. The CDR3 has 16 amino acids. V lost 5 bases and J lost 1; bases outside the gene matches: 8. The germline V gene has CDR1 SGHTA and CDR2 FQGNSA. The CDR3 DNA reads as TGTGCCAGCAGCCGACGGGCTAGCGGGCGCACAGATACGCAGTATTTT. Translated, it gives CASSRRASGRTDTQYF.

This chain links TRBV28 with TRBJ1-1, with D possibly TRBD1 on 6 matching bases. V was clipped by 8 bases and J by 4 bases, with 17 bases between them. The CDR3 spans 14 residues. Germline V gene lookup returns CDR1 MDHEN and CDR2 SYDVKM. This CDR3 is CASRWGASPTEAFF. For the CDR3, the DNA is TGTGCCAGCCGGTGGGGGGCGTCTCCCACTGAAGCTTTCTTT. The complete variable domain, with remaining parts taken from reference TRBV28 and TRBJ1-1, reads DVKVTQSSRYLVKRTGEKVFLECVQDMDHENMFWYRQDPGLGLRLIYFSYDVKMKEKGDIPEGYSVSREKKERFSLILESASTNQTSMYLCASRWGASPTEAFFGQGTRLTVV.

The chain uses TRBV7-2 and TRBJ2-7, with D perhaps TRBD1 (6 bases). Trimming cost V 4 bases and J 0 bases, with 16 bases left between them. There are 16 residues in the CDR3. Germline assignment: CDR1 SGHTA and CDR2 FQGNSA. The CDR3 bases are TGTGCCAGCAGCTCCCCCGTGTCCAGGGGCTCCTACGAGCAGTACTTC. It specifies CASSSPVSRGSYEQYF.

The chain is built from TRBV11-2 and TRBJ2-5; D is undetermined. The germline CDR1 and CDR2 sequences are SGHAT and FQNNGV. V lost 1 base to trimming and J lost 2 bases, with 5 bases between them. There are 13 residues in the CDR3. CDR3 protein: CASSLGLQETQYF. Here the CDR3 DNA reads TGTGCCAGCAGCTTAGGACTTCAAGAGACCCAGTACTTC.